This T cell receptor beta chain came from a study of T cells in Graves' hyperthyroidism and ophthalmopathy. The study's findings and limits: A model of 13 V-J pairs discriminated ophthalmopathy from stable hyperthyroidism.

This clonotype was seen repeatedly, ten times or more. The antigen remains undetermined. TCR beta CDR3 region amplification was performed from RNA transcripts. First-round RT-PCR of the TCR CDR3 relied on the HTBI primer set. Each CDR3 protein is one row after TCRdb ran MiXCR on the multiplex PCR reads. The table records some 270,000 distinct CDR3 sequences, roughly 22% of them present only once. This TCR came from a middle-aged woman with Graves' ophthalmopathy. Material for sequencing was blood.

The CDR3 nucleotides read TGTGCCAGCAGTGAAGGAGGTAGATACGAGCAGTACTTC. Amino acid sequence: CASSEGGRYEQYF. V gene TRBV6-1 combines with J gene TRBJ2-7; D remains ambiguous. The V gene's germline CDR1 is MNHNS and CDR2 SASEGT. The CDR3 spans 13 residues. Trimming took off 1 base at V and 4 bases at J, with 8 bases between the two ends.